The 12 T cell receptor beta chains below were found in one sample sequenced in a study of blood T cell repertoires in COVID-19. The data were produced by immunoSEQ multiplex PCR, yet TCRdb's version contains in-frame clones alone and is incomplete. This sample carries about 410,000 clones, about 89% of them seen once, and the ten largest clones take 1.5% to 1.9%. What was sequenced was peripheral blood. The origin of the receptors is a woman between 40 and 55 years old with COVID-19, enrolled during active disease.

The rearrangement uses TRBV11-2 and TRBJ1-5; perhaps TRBD1 as D (5 bases). Per germline, CDR1 SGHAT and CDR2 FQNNGV. CDR3 length: 13 amino acids. The V and J ends lost 5 bases and 7 bases respectively, with 12 bases between them. The chain's CDR3 is CASSPGGVQPQHF. The DNA of the CDR3 is TGTGCCAGCAGCCCCGGGGGGGTGCAGCCCCAGCATTTT.

The table lists this clone with a count of one. This chain uses TRBV3-1 (or the pseudogene TRBV3-2) with TRBJ1-5; D is uncertain. The CDR3 spans 13 residues. Looked up from germline, CDR1 is LGHDT and CDR2 is YNNKEL (reference sequence). The ends were cut back, 0 bases at V and 7 bases at J, with 7 bases in the middle. The CDR3 nucleotides are TGTGCCAGCAGCCAAGATCGTAAACAGCCCCAGCATTTT. This translates into CASSQDRKQPQHF.

This clone has a single count. The genes are TRBV5-1 and TRBJ1-1, with D uncertain. This CDR3 comprises 11 residues. V lost 3 bases to trimming and J lost 2 bases, with 2 bases between them. Germline loops: CDR1 SGHRS, CDR2 YFSETQ. CDR3 in amino acids: CASSSNTEAFF. The DNA of the CDR3 is TGCGCCAGCAGCTCTAACACTGAAGCTTTCTTT.

This chain connects TRBV5-1 to TRBJ2-2, with D possibly being TRBD2 (6 bases). The CDR3 length is 17 residues. The germline gives CDR1 SGHRS, CDR2 YFSETQ. The germline V and J ends were trimmed by 0 bases and 0 bases, with 12 bases remaining between them. CDR3 protein: CASSLVDSGANTGELFF. Written as DNA, the CDR3 is TGCGCCAGCAGCTTGGTGGATAGCGGAGCGAACACCGGGGAGCTGTTTTTT.

The chain is built from TRBV5-1 and TRBJ1-1; no definite D call. Germline CDR1 reads SGHRS; CDR2 reads YFSETQ. CDR3 length: 14 residues. The V gene lost 3 bases and the J gene lost 1 base, with 10 bases spanning the gap. The chain's CDR3 is CASSSAGGNTEAFF. CDR3 DNA sequence: TGCGCCAGCAGCTCGGCCGGAGGGAACACTGAAGCTTTCTTT.

The CDR3 DNA is TGTGCCAGCAGGGACACCAGGGGTAGCAATCAGCCCCAGCATTTT. It translates to CASRDTRGSNQPQHF. This chain uses TRBV2 with TRBJ1-5; maybe TRBD1 (6 bases). CDR3 length equals 15 residues. The V gene lost 6 bases and the J gene lost 0 bases, with 12 bases spanning the gap. Germline loops: CDR1 SNHLY, CDR2 FYNNEI.

This rearrangement joins TRBV5-1 to TRBJ2-7; perhaps TRBD1 as D (6 bases). This CDR3 is 13 amino acids long. Looked up from germline, CDR1 is SGHRS and CDR2 is YFSETQ. The ends were cut back, 6 bases at V and 1 base at J, with 11 bases in the middle. This chain's CDR3 is CASTRTDSYEQYF. The DNA of the CDR3 is TGCGCCAGCACCCGGACAGATTCCTACGAGCAGTACTTC. Based on the CDR3 plus reference TRBV5-1 and TRBJ2-7, the full variable domain is KAGVTQTPRYLIKTRGQQVTLSCSPISGHRSVSWYQQTPGQGLQFLFEYFSETQRNKGNFPGRFSGRQFSNSRSEMNVSTLELGDSALYLCASTRTDSYEQYFGPGTRLTVT.

This sequence joins TRBV19 and TRBJ2-7; 10 bases map to TRBD1. Germline V gives CDR1 LNHDA, CDR2 SQIVND (reference sequence). The CDR3 has 16 amino acids. Germline trimming cut 3 bases from V and 1 base from J; bases unmatched to any gene: 6. The CDR3 nucleotides are TGTGCCAGTAGTATGAGGGACAGGGGCCCTTCCTACGAGCAGTACTTC. Its protein is CASSMRDRGPSYEQYF.

This chain links TRBV18 with TRBJ2-1, with TRBD2 identical over 9 bases. CDR1 is KGHSH and CDR2 is LQKENI in the germline V gene. V was pared by 7 bases and J by 9 bases, with 10 bases of the junction left unmatched. This CDR3 region has 14 residues. The CDR3 loop is CASLLGLAGGEQFF. CDR3 coding DNA: TGTGCCAGCTTACTGGGACTAGCTGGGGGTGAGCAGTTCTTC. Full variable domain (rest looked up from reference TRBV18 and TRBJ2-1): NAGVMQNPRHLVRRRGQEARLRCSPMKGHSHVYWYRQLPEEGLKFMVYLQKENIIDESGMPKERFSAEFPKEGPSILRIQQVVRGDSAAYFCASLLGLAGGEQFFGPGTRLTVL.

CDR3 residues: CASTGQTNYGYTF. In DNA, the CDR3 is TGTGCCAGCACCGGACAGACTAACTATGGCTACACCTTC. The rearrangement links TRBV11-1 to TRBJ1-2; D possibly corresponds to TRBD1 (6 bases). The CDR3 consists of 13 residues. The V and J ends lost 7 bases and 0 bases respectively, with 9 bases between them. The germline V gene encodes CDR1 SGHAT and CDR2 FQDESV (reference sequence).

This clone was seen only a few times. The V and J genes are TRBV5-1 and TRBJ2-7, with 12 bases fitting TRBD2. Germline V gene data show CDR1 as SGHRS and CDR2 as YFSETQ. V trimming: 4 bases; J trimming: 0 bases; junction bases outside the gene matches: 5. The length of the CDR3 is 16 residues. The CDR3 sequence: CASSIGLAGSSYEQYF. The CDR3 nucleotides are TGCGCCAGCAGCATCGGACTAGCGGGGTCCTCCTACGAGCAGTACTTC.

J is TRBJ1-1 and V is TRBV5-1; 10 positions agree with TRBD1. The CDR3 totals 15 residues. Germline V gene lookup returns CDR1 SGHRS and CDR2 YFSETQ. With V trimmed by 7 bases and J by 4 bases, 10 bases remained unmatched. This CDR3 is CASQMGQGRGTEAFF. The CDR3 DNA is TGCGCCAGCCAAATGGGACAGGGGAGAGGCACTGAAGCTTTCTTT.